Below are 26 T cell receptor beta chains sequenced from a single sample in a study of shared clonotypes between healthy human individuals. Sequencing was performed with immunoSEQ multiplex PCR; in TCRdb, only in-frame clones are kept and a portion is missing. Here the sample spans about 120,000 clones, roughly 70% being singletons. Sequenced input: memory CD8+ T cells sorted from blood. Subset of the sample: CD45RO+ cells pooled with CCR7-negative TemRA cells. The receptor set was obtained from a woman aged 25 to 39 in good health.

The chain joins TRBV4-1 to TRBJ2-1; possibly TRBD2 for D (5 bases). V was clipped by 0 bases and J by 10 bases, with 13 bases between them. The CDR3 totals 14 residues. CDR1 is MGHRA, CDR2 YSYEKL, per germline. The CDR3 DNA sequence: TGCGCCAGCAGCCAAGACCCTGCTCCGGGAGAGCAGTTCTTC. It encodes CASSQDPAPGEQFF.

The chain links TRBV5-1 to TRBJ2-6, with D possibly matching TRBD2 (6 bases). This CDR3 is 14 amino acids long. The germline V gene encodes CDR1 SGHRS and CDR2 YFSETQ. V was clipped by 4 bases and J by 2 bases, with 7 bases between them. The CDR3 here is CASSRETGANVLTF. The CDR3 DNA reads TGCGCCAGCAGCCGGGAGACTGGGGCCAACGTCCTGACTTTC.

This clone was seen only once. The chain combines TRBV27 with TRBJ1-2; weak D call: TRBD1 (6 bases). Trimming left V 0 bases short and J 0 bases short, with 11 bases between. The CDR3 totals 16 residues. Germline loops: CDR1 MNHEY, CDR2 SMNVEV (reference sequence). In nucleotides, the CDR3 is TGTGCCAGCAGTTTATCATGGGGGGCTACTAACTATGGCTACACCTTC. Protein: CASSLSWGATNYGYTF.

This chain joins TRBV5-1 and TRBJ2-7; D is possibly TRBD2 (5 bases). Germline CDR1 SGHRS, CDR2 YFSETQ. The CDR3 covers 15 residues. V shed 0 bases and J shed 6 bases, with 16 bases lying between them. CDR3 protein: CASSLDSGMGSEQYF. The CDR3, as DNA: TGCGCCAGCAGCTTGGATTCCGGGATGGGAAGCGAGCAGTACTTC.

The chain links TRBV7-9 to TRBJ2-7; TRBD2 matches at 8 bases. CDR3 size: 15 residues. Looked up from germline, CDR1 is SEHNR and CDR2 is FQNEAQ (reference sequence). V lost 5 bases and J lost 4; bases outside the gene matches: 10. The chain's CDR3 is CASSGTRRSGYEQYF. CDR3 bases: TGTGCCAGCAGCGGGACTAGGAGGTCGGGATACGAGCAGTACTTC.

The rearrangement links TRBV7-2 to TRBJ1-1; the D is unclear. The CDR3 loop spans 12 amino acids. CDR1 and CDR2 (germline): SGHTA, FQGNSA. Between the trimmed V and J ends, which lost 5 bases and 7 bases, there was a span of 11 bases. CDR3 loop: CASSPFEGEAFF. The CDR3 DNA reads TGTGCCAGCAGCCCCTTCGAGGGTGAAGCTTTCTTT.

V and J are TRBV27 and TRBJ2-7; D is unclear. V was pared by 6 bases and J by 4 bases, with 4 bases between. In germline, CDR1 is MNHEY, CDR2 SMNVEV (reference sequence). The CDR3 has 10 amino acids. The CDR3, as DNA: TGTGCCAGCAGCCTTTACGAGCAGTACTTC. Amino acids: CASSLYEQYF.

The rearrangement joins TRBV10-3 to TRBJ2-1; possibly TRBD1 or TRBD2 for D (5 bases each). Germline lookup yields CDR1 ENHRY and CDR2 SYGVKD. The CDR3 contains 16 residues. Trimming removed 2 bases at V and 4 bases at J, with 15 bases between. CDR3 loop: CAISEGTSPGYNEQFF. The DNA for the CDR3 is TGTGCCATCAGTGAGGGGACCTCCCCAGGGTACAATGAGCAGTTCTTC.

The CDR3 spells CASSLSGYTEAFF. CDR3 nucleotides: TGTGCCAGCAGTTTATCAGGATACACTGAAGCTTTCTTT. The chain combines TRBV27 with TRBJ1-1; D unresolved. V was shortened by 0 bases and J by 3 bases, with 5 bases between the two germline ends. CDR3 length equals 13 residues. Germline V gene data show CDR1 as MNHEY and CDR2 as SMNVEV (reference sequence).

The chain carries TRBV7-6 and TRBJ2-1, with 14 bases that match TRBD2. This CDR3 is built from 17 residues. Looked up from germline, CDR1 is SGHVS and CDR2 is FNYEAQ. V dropped 4 bases and J dropped 7; count of bases not matched to a gene: 9. CDR3 amino acids: CASSWGSGTSGSNEQFF. DNA for the CDR3: TGTGCCAGCAGCTGGGGATCCGGGACTAGCGGGAGTAATGAGCAGTTCTTC.

This clone was counted many times. This rearrangement joins TRBV6-1 to TRBJ1-1, with D perhaps matching TRBD1 (6 bases). CDR3 length: 16 amino acids. Looked up from germline, CDR1 is MNHNS and CDR2 is SASEGT. The ends were cut back, 0 bases at V and 4 bases at J, with 15 bases in the middle. CDR3 bases: TGTGCCAGCAGTGAAGCGCATGGGAGAGGGGGCACTGAAGCTTTCTTT. It yields the protein CASSEAHGRGGTEAFF.

The chain couples TRBV29-1 to TRBJ1-1; 7 positions match TRBD1. Trimming at V came to 1 base and at J to 11 bases, leaving 7 bases not matched to a gene. There are 12 residues in the CDR3. The germline gives CDR1 SQVTM, CDR2 ANQGSEA. For the CDR3, the DNA is TGCAGCGTTGAAGCAGGGGGGTTGGTGGCTTTCTTT. Translation gives CSVEAGGLVAFF. Full variable domain (remainder filled in from reference TRBV29-1 and TRBJ1-1): SAVISQKPSRDICQRGTSLTIQCQVDSQVTMMFWYRQQPGQSLTLIATANQGSEATYESGFVIDKFPISRPNLTFSTLTVSNMSPEDSSIYLCSVEAGGLVAFFGQGTRLTVV.

This chain links TRBV10-1 with TRBJ2-1; D ambiguous. Trimming removed 4 bases at V and 10 bases at J, with 11 bases between. The germline V gene has CDR1 WNHNN and CDR2 SYGVQD (reference sequence). The length of the CDR3 is 12 residues. CDR3 amino acids: CASSAYELEQFF. DNA for the CDR3: TGCGCCAGCAGTGCCTATGAGCTCGAGCAGTTCTTC.

This chain joins TRBV15 and TRBJ1-1; D is undetermined. The CDR3 contains 14 residues. Trimming pared 4 bases from V and 6 bases from J, leaving 15 bases between. The germline V gene has CDR1 LNHNV and CDR2 YYDKDF (reference sequence). The CDR3 DNA reads TGTGCCACCAGCATCGTCGGCGGTTTGGCTGAAGCTTTCTTT. Translating gives CATSIVGGLAEAFF. The entire variable domain, with the rest obtained from reference TRBV15 and TRBJ1-1, is as follows: DAMVIQNPRYQVTQFGKPVTLSCSQTLNHNVMYWYQQKSSQAPKLLFHYYDKDFNNEADTPDNFQSRRPNTSFCFLDIRSPGLGDTAMYLCATSIVGGLAEAFFGQGTRLTVV.

The chain carries TRBV4-1 and TRBJ2-2; no clear D. Germline CDR1 MGHRA, CDR2 YSYEKL. V was trimmed by 0 bases and J by 1 base, leaving 9 bases between them. The CDR3 is 16 amino acids. The CDR3 DNA sequence: TGCGCCAGCAGCCAAGAATGGCGGCTGAACACCGGGGAGCTGTTTTTT. The encoded protein is CASSQEWRLNTGELFF.

The rearrangement links TRBV6-1 to TRBJ2-6; D is unresolved. Trimming cost V 1 base and J 1 base, with 8 bases left between them. This CDR3 has 16 residues. CDR1 and CDR2 from the germline V gene are MNHNS and SASEGT. In nucleotides, the CDR3 is TGTGCCAGCAGTGAAGAGGAAGGGTCTGGGGCCAACGTCCTGACTTTC. This gives the protein CASSEEEGSGANVLTF.

This clone was counted once. The chain is built from TRBV19 and TRBJ2-1; the match to TRBD2 covers 11 bases. This CDR3 has 14 residues. The V gene end was trimmed by 7 bases and the J gene end by 6 bases; junction bases not matched to a gene: 5. The germline V gene encodes CDR1 LNHDA and CDR2 SQIVND (reference sequence). CDR3: CASNPGTSGNEQFF. CDR3 bases: TGTGCCAGTAATCCGGGGACTAGCGGCAATGAGCAGTTCTTC.

With respect to this clone: A junction boundary mismatches the germline segment, possibly from a read error. The V and J genes are TRBV5-3 and TRBJ2-7; D ambiguous. TRBV5-3 is given ORF status, its function remaining uncertain. CDR3 length equals 13 residues. Here the CDR3 reads CASSFYPNPEQYF. CDR3 in DNA: TGTGCCAGCAGCTTCTACCCCAACCCGGAGCAGTACTTC.

This clone was detected a few times. The chain has TRBV6-4 and TRBJ1-2; no definite D call. Trimming left V 5 bases short and J 8 bases short, with 15 bases between. Germline V gene data show CDR1 as MRHNA and CDR2 as SNTAGT. The CDR3 length is 13 residues. CDR3 nucleotide sequence: TGTGCCAGCAGTCCCACAGATTCCGCGGGCTACACCTTC. Protein sequence: CASSPTDSAGYTF.

The genes are TRBV7-3 and TRBJ2-3; the D gene is possibly TRBD1 (6 bases). The CDR3 is 16 amino acids. Germline-derived CDR1 and CDR2 are SGHTA and FQGTGA. Trimming pared 4 bases from V and 3 bases from J, leaving 17 bases between. Here the CDR3 reads CASSCKRPGATDTQYF. In nucleotides, the CDR3 is TGTGCCAGCAGCTGTAAGCGGCCAGGGGCGACAGATACGCAGTATTTT. Full variable domain (rest looked up from reference TRBV7-3 and TRBJ2-3): GAGVSQTPSNKVTEKGKYVELRCDPISGHTALYWYRQSLGQGPEFLIYFQGTGAADDSGLPNDRFFAVRPEGSVSTLKIQRTERGDSAVYLCASSCKRPGATDTQYFGPGTRLTVL.

This clone was counted only a few times. The chain uses TRBV7-8 and TRBJ1-3; D is perhaps TRBD1 (5 bases). Looked up from germline, CDR1 is SGHVS and CDR2 is FQNEAQ. V lost 5 bases, J lost 3 bases, and 11 bases lay in between. The CDR3 is made up of 14 amino acids. The CDR3 region is CASSPGTYGNTIYF. For the CDR3, the DNA is TGTGCCAGCAGCCCGGGGACGTATGGAAACACCATATATTTT.

The chain links TRBV6-6 to TRBJ2-2; the D is unclear. V gave up 6 bases and J gave up 7 bases, with 12 bases separating them. CDR1 MNHNY and CDR2 SVGAGI come from the germline V gene (reference sequence). This CDR3 contains 13 residues. The CDR3 DNA is TGTGCCAGCAGACTCACCTTGGGCGGGGAGCTGTTTTTT. Translating it yields CASRLTLGGELFF.

The genes are TRBV5-6 and TRBJ2-7; D remains unclear. This CDR3 spans 12 amino acids. CDR1 and CDR2 (germline): SGHDT, YYEEEE. V lost 2 bases and J 3 bases, leaving 6 bases between the germline ends. CDR3 in amino acids: CASSFNFYEQYF. CDR3 DNA sequence: TGTGCCAGCAGCTTTAACTTCTACGAGCAGTACTTC.

V is TRBV29-1 and J is TRBJ2-2; 9 bases are shared with TRBD1. This CDR3 has 12 amino acids. Germline V gives CDR1 SQVTM, CDR2 ANQGSEA. CDR3 coding DNA: TGCAGTGCCGGACAGGGGCATGGGGAGCTGTTTTTT. This sequence encodes CSAGQGHGELFF.

The chain joins TRBV6-6 to TRBJ2-7; D possibly corresponds to TRBD1 (5 bases). CDR3 size: 13 residues. Between the trimmed V and J ends, which lost 5 bases and 3 bases, there was a span of 11 bases. Germline lookup yields CDR1 MNHNY and CDR2 SVGAGI (reference sequence). CDR3 bases: TGTGCCAGCAGTAATCAGGGAATCTACGAGCAGTACTTC. It is translated as CASSNQGIYEQYF.

This clone was seen only once. This likely reflects a read error, since a far larger clone is one base away. The sample contains more than one DNA sequence encoding this CDR3. This rearrangement joins TRBV7-9 to TRBJ2-7, with 10 nucleotides matching TRBD2. CDR1 and CDR2 from the germline V gene are SEHNR and FQNEAQ (reference sequence). CDR3 size: 16 residues. Trimming removed 5 bases from V and 1 base from J; junction bases left unmatched: 8. In nucleotides, the CDR3 is TGTGCCAGCAGCCAAGGACTAGCGGTTTCATCCTACGAGCAGTACTTC. This encodes CASSQGLAVSSYEQYF.